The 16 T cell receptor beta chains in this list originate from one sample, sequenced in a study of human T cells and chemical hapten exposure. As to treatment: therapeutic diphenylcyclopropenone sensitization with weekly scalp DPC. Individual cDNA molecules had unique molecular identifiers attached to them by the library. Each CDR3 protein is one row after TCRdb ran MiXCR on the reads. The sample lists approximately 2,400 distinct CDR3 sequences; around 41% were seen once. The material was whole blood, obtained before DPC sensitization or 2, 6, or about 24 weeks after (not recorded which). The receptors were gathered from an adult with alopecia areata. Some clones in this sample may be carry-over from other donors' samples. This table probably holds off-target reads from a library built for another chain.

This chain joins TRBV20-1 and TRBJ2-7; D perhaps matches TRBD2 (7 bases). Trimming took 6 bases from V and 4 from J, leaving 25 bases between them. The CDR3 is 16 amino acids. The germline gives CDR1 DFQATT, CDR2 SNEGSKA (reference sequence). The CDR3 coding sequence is TGCAGTGCCGAGGGGGGAGGGCCAGACCGACCTTACGAGCAGTACTTC. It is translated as CSAEGGGPDRPYEQYF.

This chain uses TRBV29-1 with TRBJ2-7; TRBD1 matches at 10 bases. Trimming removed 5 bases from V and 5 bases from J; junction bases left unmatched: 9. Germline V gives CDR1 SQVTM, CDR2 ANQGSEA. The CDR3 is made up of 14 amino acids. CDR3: CSVRETGGRDEQYF. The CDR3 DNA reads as TGCAGCGTTAGAGAGACAGGGGGCAGGGACGAGCAGTACTTC.

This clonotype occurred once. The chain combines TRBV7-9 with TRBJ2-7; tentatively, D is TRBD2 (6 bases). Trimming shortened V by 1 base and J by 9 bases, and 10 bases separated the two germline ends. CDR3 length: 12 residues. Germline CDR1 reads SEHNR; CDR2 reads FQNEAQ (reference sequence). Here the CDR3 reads CASSLGGVWQYF. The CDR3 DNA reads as TGTGCCAGCAGCTTAGGCGGGGTCTGGCAGTACTTC.

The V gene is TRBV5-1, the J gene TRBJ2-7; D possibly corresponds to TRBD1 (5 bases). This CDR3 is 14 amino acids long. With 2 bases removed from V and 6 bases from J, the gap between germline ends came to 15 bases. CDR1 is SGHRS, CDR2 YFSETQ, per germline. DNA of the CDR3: TGCGCCAGCAGCTTTCGCGGCCAGGGTTTCGAGCAGTACTTC. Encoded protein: CASSFRGQGFEQYF.

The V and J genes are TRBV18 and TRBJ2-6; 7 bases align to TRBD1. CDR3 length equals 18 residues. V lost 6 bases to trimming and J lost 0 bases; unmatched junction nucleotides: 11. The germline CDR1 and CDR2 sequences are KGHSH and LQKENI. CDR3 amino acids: CASSLTGATSSGANVLTF. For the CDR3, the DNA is TGTGCCAGCTCTCTCACAGGGGCAACTAGCTCTGGGGCCAACGTCCTGACTTTC.

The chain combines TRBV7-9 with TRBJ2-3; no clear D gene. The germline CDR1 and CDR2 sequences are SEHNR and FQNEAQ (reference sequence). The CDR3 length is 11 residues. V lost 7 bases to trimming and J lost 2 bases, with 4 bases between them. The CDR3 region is CASTVTDTQYF. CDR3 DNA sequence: TGTGCCAGCACCGTCACAGATACGCAGTATTTT.

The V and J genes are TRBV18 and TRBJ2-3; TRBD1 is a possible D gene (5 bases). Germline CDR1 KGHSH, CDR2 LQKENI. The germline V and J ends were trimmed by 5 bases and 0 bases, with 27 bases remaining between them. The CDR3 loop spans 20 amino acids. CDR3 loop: CASSNGLGQNEPSSTDTQYF. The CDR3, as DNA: TGTGCCAGCTCAAATGGTCTTGGACAAAACGAACCCTCTAGCACAGATACGCAGTATTTT.

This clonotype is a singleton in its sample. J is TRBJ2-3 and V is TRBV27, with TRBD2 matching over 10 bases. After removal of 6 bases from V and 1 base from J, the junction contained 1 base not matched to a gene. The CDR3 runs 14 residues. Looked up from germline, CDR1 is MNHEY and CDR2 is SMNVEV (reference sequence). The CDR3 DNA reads TGTGCCAGCAGAGGGACTAGCGGCACAGATACGCAGTATTTT. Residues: CASRGTSGTDTQYF.

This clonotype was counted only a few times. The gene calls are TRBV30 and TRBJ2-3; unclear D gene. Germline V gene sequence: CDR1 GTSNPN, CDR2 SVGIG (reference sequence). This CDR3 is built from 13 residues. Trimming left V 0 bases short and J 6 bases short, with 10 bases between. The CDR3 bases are TGTGCCTGGAGTGTAAGACAACGGGATACGCAGTATTTT. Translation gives CAWSVRQRDTQYF.

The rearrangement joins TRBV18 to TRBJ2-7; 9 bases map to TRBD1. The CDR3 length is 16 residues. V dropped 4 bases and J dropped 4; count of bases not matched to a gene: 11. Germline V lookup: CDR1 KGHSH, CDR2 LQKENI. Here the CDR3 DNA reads TGTGCCAGCTCACGCTCCGGGACAGGGAGTTCGTACGAGCAGTACTTC. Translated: CASSRSGTGSSYEQYF.

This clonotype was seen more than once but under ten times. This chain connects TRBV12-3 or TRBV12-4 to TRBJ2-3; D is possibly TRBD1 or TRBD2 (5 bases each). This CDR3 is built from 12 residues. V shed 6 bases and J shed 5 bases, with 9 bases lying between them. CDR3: CASSPGGDTQYF. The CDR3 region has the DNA TGTGCCAGCAGCCCTGGGGGAGATACGCAGTATTTT.

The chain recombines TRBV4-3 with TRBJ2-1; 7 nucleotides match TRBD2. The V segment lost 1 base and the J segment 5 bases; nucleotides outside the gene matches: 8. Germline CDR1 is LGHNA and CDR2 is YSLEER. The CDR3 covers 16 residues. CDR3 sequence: CASSQVSAGEDNEQFF. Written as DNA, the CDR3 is TGCGCCAGCAGCCAAGTCTCGGCGGGAGAAGACAATGAGCAGTTCTTC.

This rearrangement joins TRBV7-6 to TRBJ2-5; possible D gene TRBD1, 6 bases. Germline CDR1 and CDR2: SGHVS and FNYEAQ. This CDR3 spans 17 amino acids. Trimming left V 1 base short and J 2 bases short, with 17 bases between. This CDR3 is CASSLGPGQLSQETQYF. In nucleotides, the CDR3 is TGTGCCAGCAGCTTAGGTCCCGGACAGCTCTCTCAAGAGACCCAGTACTTC.

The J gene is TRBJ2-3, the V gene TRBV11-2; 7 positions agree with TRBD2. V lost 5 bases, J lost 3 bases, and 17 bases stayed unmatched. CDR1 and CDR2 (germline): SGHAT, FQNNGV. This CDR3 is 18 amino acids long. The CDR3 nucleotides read TGTGCCAGCAGCCTCTCTCCCGCTCAAGGACTAGGTACAGATACGCAGTATTTT. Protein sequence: CASSLSPAQGLGTDTQYF.

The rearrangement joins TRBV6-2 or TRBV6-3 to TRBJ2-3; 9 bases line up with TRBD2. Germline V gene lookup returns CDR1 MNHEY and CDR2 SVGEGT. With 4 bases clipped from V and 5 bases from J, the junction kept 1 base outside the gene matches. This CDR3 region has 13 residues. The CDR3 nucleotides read TGTGCCAGCAGTTCGCGGGAGGGAGATACGCAGTATTTT. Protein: CASSSREGDTQYF.

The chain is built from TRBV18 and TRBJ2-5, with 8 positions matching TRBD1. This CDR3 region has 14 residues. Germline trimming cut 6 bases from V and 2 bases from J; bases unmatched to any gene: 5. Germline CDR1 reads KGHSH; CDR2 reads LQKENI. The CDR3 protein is CASSRQGQQETQYF. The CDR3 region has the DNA TGTGCCAGCTCGAGACAGGGGCAACAAGAGACCCAGTACTTC. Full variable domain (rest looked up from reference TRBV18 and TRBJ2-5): NAGVMQNPRHLVRRRGQEARLRCSPMKGHSHVYWYRQLPEEGLKFMVYLQKENIIDESGMPKERFSAEFPKEGPSILRIQQVVRGDSAAYFCASSRQGQQETQYFGPGTRLLVL.